What follows is one T cell receptor (beta chain) and its context. Antigen unknown. Libraries were prepared by immunoSEQ multiplex PCR; TCRdb keeps only in-frame clonotypes and omits some of them. This table has 70,000 to 75,000 clones, about 94% appearing once. The sample comes from a study of cytomegalovirus exposure and HLA in healthy donors. Trimming shortened V by 4 bases and J by 7 bases, and 14 bases separated the two germline ends. CDR1 is SGHRS, CDR2 YFSETQ, per germline. The CDR3 is made up of 13 amino acids. Study results and caveats: It was confirmed in vitro that a few of the CMV-associated chains were specific for CMV antigens.

Sequencing input: PBMCs. This TCR derives from a man in his late teens or twenties in good health and CMV-seropositive. This chain joins TRBV5-1 and TRBJ2-5, with a weak D call TRBD1 (6 bases). For the CDR3, the DNA is TGCGCCAGCAGCCCCAGGGACATCTTGACCCAGTACTTC. It specifies CASSPRDILTQYF.